One sample yielded the 10 T cell receptor beta chains listed below, sequenced in a study of cytotoxic CD8 clonotypes in ibrutinib-treated CLL. Clones were sequenced by immunoSEQ multiplex PCR, and TCRdb holds only the in-frame ones, with some missing. The sample carries some 84,000 clones, around 83% recorded once. Sequencing was performed on PBMCs, taken before ibrutinib treatment. Source of these receptors: a human donor with chronic lymphocytic leukemia.

The chain carries TRBV12-5 and TRBJ2-7; the D gene is possibly TRBD1 (5 bases). Trimming removed 3 bases from V and 6 bases from J, with 27 bases in between. The germline V gene encodes CDR1 LGHNT and CDR2 FRNRAP. The CDR3 consists of 18 residues. Here the CDR3 DNA reads TGTGCTAGTGGTTTCCCGCTCTCAGGGCTGCAGAAAAACGTCGAGCAGTACTTC. This codes for CASGFPLSGLQKNVEQYF.

This chain joins TRBV19 and TRBJ1-5; D may be TRBD1 (5 bases). There are 15 residues in the CDR3. V was cut by 2 bases and J by 4 bases, with 12 bases left in between. The germline CDR1 and CDR2 sequences are LNHDA and SQIVND (reference sequence). As DNA, the CDR3 is TGTGCCAGTAGTATAACCTTCAGGGAAAATCAGCCCCAGCATTTT. Translating it yields CASSITFRENQPQHF.

This chain joins TRBV5-1 and TRBJ2-7; no clear D gene. This CDR3 contains 13 residues. The V end was cut by 3 bases, the J end by 0 bases, with 7 bases between. Germline V gene data show CDR1 as SGHRS and CDR2 as YFSETQ. CDR3 protein: CASSWEGSYEQYF. Written as DNA, the CDR3 is TGCGCCAGCAGCTGGGAAGGCTCCTACGAGCAGTACTTC.

The CDR3 coding sequence is TGTGCCAGCAGGGGGATGATAAGCAATCAGCCCCAGCATTTT. Translating gives CASRGMISNQPQHF. This rearrangement joins TRBV6-1 to TRBJ1-5, with D unresolved. CDR1 and CDR2 (germline): MNHNS, SASEGT. This CDR3 has 14 residues. Deletions cut 6 bases from V and 1 base from J, with 10 bases between.

V usage is TRBV18 and J usage is TRBJ1-2; 9 bases agree with TRBD1. With 0 bases clipped from V and 4 bases from J, the junction kept 6 bases outside the gene matches. Germline-derived CDR1 and CDR2 are KGHSH and LQKENI. The CDR3 length is 16 residues. CDR3 region: CASSPPMTGGFYGYTF. In DNA form, the CDR3 reads TGTGCCAGCTCACCACCGATGACAGGGGGATTCTATGGCTACACCTTC.

V gene TRBV2 combines with J gene TRBJ1-5, with TRBD1 as a possible D gene (5 bases). CDR3 size: 15 residues. Germline V gene lookup returns CDR1 SNHLY and CDR2 FYNNEI. V lost 4 bases, J lost 1 base, and 11 bases lay in between. The CDR3 is CASSVRRDSNQPQHF. The CDR3 region has the DNA TGTGCCAGCAGTGTCAGAAGGGACAGCAATCAGCCCCAGCATTTT.

CDR3 residues: CATRRPDRGHYEQYF. The CDR3 nucleotides read TGTGCCACCCGGCGGCCAGACAGGGGGCATTACGAGCAGTACTTC. The rearrangement uses TRBV10-3 and TRBJ2-7; 10 bases map to TRBD1. Germline V CDR1 and CDR2: ENHRY, SYGVKD. This CDR3 is built from 15 residues. Losses at the gene ends were 10 bases for V and 4 bases for J; bases not matched to a gene: 13.

This clone was picked up a small number of times. The chain employs TRBV5-4 and TRBJ1-1, with D possibly matching TRBD1 (5 bases). The ends were cut back, 0 bases at V and 4 bases at J, with 10 bases in the middle. The germline V gene has CDR1 SGHNT and CDR2 YYREEE (reference sequence). CDR3 length equals 14 residues. The CDR3 DNA sequence: TGTGCCAGCAGCTTGGACGGGGGTCGCACTGAAGCTTTCTTT. This gives the protein CASSLDGGRTEAFF.

This chain uses TRBV19 with TRBJ1-4; tentatively, D is TRBD1 (6 bases). Germline CDR1 LNHDA, CDR2 SQIVND (reference sequence). V lost 3 bases and J lost 4, with 15 bases in between. CDR3 size: 16 residues. CDR3 DNA sequence: TGTGCCAGTAGTATTGGCACGGGACACAGTAATGAAAAACTGTTTTTT. Its protein product is CASSIGTGHSNEKLFF.

The chain is built from TRBV6-1 and TRBJ1-1, with a weak D call TRBD1 (6 bases). The V and J ends lost 5 bases and 1 base respectively, with 11 bases between them. There are 14 residues in the CDR3. From germline, CDR1 is MNHNS and CDR2 SASEGT. The CDR3 sequence is CASSLTGRNTEAFF. The CDR3 bases are TGTGCCAGCAGTCTGACAGGACGGAACACTGAAGCTTTCTTT.